Reported below is one T cell receptor (beta chain). Its antigen is unknown. This entry is derived from a study of blood T cells in healthy people across ages. Regarding the study as a whole: Because donor CMV status was unknown, expanded clonotype changes were possibly confounded. In older individuals, TCR beta diversity per million T cells was lower, falling roughly linearly with age.

V dropped 5 bases and J dropped 6 bases, with 11 bases sitting between them. This CDR3 region has 13 residues. Alongside a J-beta primer mix, a sample-barcoded 5' primer served in a second PCR lasting about 7 to 12 cycles. One entry per CDR3 protein, called by TCRdb with MiXCR from the 5' RACE reads. The table shows more than 700,000 distinct CDR3 sequences, with roughly 50% occurring only once. Investigators took roughly 10 milliliters of peripheral blood from every donor. The amount of total RNA extracted per sample was at least 6 micrograms. The sequenced sample was blood. The clonotype originates from a man of 80 years or more in good health. This chain connects TRBV12-3 or TRBV12-4 to TRBJ2-1; unclear D gene. In DNA form, the CDR3 reads TGTGCCAGCAGTGCCGGACCTGCCAATGAGCAGTTCTTC. Translated, it gives CASSAGPANEQFF.